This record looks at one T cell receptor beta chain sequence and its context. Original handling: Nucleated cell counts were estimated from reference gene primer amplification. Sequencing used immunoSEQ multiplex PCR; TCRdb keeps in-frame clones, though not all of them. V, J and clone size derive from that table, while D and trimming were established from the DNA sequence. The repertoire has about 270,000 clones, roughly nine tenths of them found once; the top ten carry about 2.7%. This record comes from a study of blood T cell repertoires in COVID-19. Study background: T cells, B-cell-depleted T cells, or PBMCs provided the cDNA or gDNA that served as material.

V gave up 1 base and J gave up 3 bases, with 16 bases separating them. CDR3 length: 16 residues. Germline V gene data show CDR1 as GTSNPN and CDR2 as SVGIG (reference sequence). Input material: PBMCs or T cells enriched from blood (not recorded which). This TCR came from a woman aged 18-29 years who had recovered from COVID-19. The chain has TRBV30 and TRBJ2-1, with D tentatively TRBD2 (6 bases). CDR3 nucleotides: TGTGCCTGGAGTGCTTCGACTAGGTCGGTCTACAATGAGCAGTTCTTC. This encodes CAWSASTRSVYNEQFF.